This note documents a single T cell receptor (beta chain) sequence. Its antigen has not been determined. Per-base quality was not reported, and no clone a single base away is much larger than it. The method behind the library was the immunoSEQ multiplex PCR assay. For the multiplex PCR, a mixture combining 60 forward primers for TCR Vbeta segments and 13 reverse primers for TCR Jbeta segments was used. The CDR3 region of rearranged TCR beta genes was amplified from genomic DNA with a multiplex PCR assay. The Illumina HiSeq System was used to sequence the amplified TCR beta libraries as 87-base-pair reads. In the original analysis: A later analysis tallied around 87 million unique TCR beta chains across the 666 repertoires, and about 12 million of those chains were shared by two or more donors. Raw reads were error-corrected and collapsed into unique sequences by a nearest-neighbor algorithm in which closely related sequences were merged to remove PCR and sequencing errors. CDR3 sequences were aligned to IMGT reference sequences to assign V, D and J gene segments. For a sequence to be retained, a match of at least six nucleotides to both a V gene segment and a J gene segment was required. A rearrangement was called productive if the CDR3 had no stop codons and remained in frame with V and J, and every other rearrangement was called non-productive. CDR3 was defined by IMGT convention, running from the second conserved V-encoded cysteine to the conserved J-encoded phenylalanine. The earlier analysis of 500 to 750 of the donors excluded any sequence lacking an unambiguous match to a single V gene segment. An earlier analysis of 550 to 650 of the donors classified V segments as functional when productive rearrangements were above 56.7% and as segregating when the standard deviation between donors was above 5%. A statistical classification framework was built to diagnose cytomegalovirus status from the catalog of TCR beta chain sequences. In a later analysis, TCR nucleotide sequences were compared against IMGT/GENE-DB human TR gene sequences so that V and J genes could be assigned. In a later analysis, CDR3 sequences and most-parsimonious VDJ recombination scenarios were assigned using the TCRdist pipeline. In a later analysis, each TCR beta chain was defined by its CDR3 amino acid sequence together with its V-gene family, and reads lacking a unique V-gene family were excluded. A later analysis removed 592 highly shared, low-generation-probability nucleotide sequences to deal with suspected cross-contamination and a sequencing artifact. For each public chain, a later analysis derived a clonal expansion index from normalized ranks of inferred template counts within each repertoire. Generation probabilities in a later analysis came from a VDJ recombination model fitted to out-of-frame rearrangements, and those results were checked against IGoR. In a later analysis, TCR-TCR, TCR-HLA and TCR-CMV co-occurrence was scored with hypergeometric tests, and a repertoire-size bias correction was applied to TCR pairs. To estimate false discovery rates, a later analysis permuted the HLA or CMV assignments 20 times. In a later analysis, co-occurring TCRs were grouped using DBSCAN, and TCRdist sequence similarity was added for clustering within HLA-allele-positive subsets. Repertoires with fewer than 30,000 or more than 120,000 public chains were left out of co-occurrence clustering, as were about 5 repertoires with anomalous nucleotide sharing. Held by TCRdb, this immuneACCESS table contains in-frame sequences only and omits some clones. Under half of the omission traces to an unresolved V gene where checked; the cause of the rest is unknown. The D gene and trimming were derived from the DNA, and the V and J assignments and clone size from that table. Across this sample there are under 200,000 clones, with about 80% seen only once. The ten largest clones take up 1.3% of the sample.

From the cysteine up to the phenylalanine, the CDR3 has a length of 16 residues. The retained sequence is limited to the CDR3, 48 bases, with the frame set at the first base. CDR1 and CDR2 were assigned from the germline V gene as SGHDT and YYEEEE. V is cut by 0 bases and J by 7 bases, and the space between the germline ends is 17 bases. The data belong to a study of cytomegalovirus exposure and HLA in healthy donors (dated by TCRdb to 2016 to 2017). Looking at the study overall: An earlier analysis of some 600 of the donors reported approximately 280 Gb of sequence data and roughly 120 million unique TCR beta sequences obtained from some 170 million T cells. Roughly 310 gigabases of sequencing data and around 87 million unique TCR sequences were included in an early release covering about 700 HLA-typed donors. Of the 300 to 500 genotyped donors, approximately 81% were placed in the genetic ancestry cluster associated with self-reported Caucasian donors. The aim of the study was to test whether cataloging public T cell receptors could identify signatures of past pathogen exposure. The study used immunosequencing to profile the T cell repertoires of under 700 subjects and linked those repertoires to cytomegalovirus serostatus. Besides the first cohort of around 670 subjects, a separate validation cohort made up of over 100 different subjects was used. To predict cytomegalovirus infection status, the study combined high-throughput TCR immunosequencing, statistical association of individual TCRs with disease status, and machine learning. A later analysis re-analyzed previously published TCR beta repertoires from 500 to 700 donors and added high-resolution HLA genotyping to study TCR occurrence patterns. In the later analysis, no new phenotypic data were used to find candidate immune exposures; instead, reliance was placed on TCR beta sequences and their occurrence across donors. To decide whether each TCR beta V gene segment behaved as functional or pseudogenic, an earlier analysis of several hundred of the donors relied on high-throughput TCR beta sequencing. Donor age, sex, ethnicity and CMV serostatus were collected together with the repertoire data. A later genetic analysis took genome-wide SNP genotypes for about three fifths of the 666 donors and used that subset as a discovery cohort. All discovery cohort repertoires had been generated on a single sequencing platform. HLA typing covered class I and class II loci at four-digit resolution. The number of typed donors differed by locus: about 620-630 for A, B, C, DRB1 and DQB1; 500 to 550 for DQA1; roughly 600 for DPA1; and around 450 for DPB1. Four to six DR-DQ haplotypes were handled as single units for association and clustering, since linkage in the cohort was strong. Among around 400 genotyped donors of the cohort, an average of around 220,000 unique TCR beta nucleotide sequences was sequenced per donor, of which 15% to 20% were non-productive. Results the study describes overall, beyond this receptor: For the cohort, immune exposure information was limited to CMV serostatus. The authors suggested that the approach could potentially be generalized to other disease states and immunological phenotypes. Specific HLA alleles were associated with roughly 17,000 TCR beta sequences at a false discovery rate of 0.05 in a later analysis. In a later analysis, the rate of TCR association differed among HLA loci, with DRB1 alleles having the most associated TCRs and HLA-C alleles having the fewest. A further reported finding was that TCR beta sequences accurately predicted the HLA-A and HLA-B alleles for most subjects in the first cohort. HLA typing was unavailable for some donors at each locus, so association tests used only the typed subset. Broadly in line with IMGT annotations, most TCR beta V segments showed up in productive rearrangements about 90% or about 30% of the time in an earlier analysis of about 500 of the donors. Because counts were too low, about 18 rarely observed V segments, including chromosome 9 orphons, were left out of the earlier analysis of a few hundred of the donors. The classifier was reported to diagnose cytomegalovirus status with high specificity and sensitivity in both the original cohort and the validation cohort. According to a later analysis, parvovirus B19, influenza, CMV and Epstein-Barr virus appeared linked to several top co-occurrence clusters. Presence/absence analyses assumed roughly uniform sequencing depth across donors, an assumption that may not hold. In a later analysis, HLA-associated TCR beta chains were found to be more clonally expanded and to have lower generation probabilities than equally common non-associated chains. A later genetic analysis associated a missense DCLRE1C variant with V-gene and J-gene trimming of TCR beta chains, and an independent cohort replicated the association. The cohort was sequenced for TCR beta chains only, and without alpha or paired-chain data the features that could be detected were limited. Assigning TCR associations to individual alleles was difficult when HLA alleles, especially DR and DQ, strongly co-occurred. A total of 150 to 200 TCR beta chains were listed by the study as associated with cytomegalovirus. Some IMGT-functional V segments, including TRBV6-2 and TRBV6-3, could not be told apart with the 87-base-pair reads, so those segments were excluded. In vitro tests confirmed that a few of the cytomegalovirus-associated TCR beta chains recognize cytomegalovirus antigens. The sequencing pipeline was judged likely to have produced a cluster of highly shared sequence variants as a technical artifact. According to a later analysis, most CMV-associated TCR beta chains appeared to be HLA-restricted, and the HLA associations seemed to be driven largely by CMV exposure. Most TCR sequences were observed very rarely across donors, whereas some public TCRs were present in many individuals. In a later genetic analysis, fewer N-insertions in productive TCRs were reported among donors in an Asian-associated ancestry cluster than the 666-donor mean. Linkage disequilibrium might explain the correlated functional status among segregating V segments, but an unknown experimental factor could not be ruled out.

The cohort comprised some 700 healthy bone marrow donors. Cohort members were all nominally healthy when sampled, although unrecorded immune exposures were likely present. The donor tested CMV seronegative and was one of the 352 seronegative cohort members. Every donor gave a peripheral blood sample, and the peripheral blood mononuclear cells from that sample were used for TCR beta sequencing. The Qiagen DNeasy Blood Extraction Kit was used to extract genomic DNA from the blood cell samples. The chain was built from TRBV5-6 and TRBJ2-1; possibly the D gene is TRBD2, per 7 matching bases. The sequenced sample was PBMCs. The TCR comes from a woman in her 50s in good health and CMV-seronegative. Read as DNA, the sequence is TGTGCCAGCAGCTTGGTGGTGGGGGGGCGTCGGAATGAGCAGTTCTTC. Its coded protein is CASSLVVGGRRNEQFF.